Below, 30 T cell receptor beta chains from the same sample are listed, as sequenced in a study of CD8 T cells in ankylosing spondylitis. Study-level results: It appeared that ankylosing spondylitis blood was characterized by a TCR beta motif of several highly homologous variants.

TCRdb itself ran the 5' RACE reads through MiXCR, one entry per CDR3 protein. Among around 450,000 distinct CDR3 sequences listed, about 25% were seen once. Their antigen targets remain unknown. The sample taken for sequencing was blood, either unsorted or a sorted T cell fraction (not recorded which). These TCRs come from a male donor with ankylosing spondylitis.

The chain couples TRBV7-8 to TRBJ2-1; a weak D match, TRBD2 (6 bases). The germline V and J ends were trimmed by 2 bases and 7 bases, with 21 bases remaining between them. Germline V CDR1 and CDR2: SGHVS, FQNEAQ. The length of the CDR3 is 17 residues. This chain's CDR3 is CASSLKVGGRFGNEQFF. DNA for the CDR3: TGTGCCAGCAGCTTAAAAGTTGGTGGGAGGTTTGGGAATGAGCAGTTCTTC.

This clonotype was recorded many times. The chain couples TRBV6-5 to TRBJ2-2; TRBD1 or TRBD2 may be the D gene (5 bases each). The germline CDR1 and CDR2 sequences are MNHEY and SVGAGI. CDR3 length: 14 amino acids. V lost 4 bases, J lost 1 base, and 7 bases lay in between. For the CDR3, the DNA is TGTGCCAGCAGTTGGGACGGGAACACCGGGGAGCTGTTTTTT. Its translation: CASSWDGNTGELFF.

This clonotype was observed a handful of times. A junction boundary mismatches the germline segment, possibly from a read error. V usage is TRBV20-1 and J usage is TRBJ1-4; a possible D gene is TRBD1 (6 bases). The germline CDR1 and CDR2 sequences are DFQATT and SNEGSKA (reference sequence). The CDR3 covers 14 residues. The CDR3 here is CSAPRGAGEGSVVF. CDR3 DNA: TGCAGTGCCCCAAGAGGGGCAGGGGAGGGTTCGGTTGTTTTT.

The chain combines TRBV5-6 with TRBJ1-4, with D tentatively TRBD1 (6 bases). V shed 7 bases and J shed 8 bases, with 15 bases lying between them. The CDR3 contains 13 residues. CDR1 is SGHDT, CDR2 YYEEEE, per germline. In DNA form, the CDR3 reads TGTGCCAGCTCCGGTGGGGGCAGAGAAAAACTGTTTTTT. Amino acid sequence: CASSGGGREKLFF.

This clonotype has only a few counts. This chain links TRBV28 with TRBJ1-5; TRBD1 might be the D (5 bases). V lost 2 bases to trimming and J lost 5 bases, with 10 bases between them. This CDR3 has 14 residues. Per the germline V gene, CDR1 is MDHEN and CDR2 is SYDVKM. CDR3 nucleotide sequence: TGTGCCAGCAGTTTAAGGGGTAGTGATCAGCCCCAGCATTTT. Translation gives CASSLRGSDQPQHF. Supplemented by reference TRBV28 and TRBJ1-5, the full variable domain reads DVKVTQSSRYLVKRTGEKVFLECVQDMDHENMFWYRQDPGLGLRLIYFSYDVKMKEKGDIPEGYSVSREKKERFSLILESASTNQTSMYLCASSLRGSDQPQHFGDGTRLSIL.

The chain's CDR3 is CSAIPGQGASQPQHF. The CDR3 region has the DNA TGCAGTGCTATACCGGGACAGGGGGCATCGCAGCCCCAGCATTTT. The gene calls are TRBV20-1 and TRBJ1-5; 12 positions match TRBD1. CDR1 is DFQATT, CDR2 SNEGSKA, per germline (reference sequence). J was trimmed by 7 bases and V by 4 bases; bases with no gene match: 8. The CDR3 sequence is 15 residues long.

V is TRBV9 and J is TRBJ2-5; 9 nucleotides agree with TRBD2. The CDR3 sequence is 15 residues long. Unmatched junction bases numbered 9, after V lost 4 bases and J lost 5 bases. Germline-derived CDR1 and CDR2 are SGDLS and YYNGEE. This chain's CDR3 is CASSPGVAGDETQYF. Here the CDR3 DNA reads TGTGCCAGCAGCCCCGGGGTAGCGGGAGATGAGACCCAGTACTTC.

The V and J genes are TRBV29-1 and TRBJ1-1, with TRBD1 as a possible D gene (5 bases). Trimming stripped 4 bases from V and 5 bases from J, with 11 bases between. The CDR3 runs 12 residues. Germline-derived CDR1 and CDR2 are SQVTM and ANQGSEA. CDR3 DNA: TGCAGCGTTGGATTCGGGGGAACTGAAGCTTTCTTT. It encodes CSVGFGGTEAFF.

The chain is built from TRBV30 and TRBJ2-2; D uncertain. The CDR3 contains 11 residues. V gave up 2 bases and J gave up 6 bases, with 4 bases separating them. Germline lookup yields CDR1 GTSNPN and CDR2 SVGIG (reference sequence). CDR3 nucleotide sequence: TGTGCCTGGAGTAGATCCGGGGAGCTGTTTTTT. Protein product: CAWSRSGELFF.

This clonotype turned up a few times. The CDR3 nucleotides are TGCAGCGTTGAAGATACGGCAAACACTGAAGCTTTCTTT. This codes for CSVEDTANTEAFF. The chain employs TRBV29-1 and TRBJ1-1; no firm D call. Germline assignment: CDR1 SQVTM and CDR2 ANQGSEA. Trimming cost V 0 bases and J 2 bases, with 7 bases left between them. The CDR3 has 13 residues.

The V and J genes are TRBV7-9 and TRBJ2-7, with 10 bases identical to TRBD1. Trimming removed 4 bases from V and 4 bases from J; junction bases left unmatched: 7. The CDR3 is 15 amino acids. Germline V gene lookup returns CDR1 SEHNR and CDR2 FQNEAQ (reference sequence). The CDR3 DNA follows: TGTGCCAGCAGCTCGGGGACAGGGGACCCTTACGAGCAGTACTTC. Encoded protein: CASSSGTGDPYEQYF.

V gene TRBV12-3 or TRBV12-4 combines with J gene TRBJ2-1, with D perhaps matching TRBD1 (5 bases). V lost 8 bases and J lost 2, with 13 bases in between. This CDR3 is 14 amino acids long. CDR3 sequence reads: CASQKGAAYNEQFF. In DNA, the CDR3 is TGTGCCAGCCAGAAAGGGGCGGCCTACAATGAGCAGTTCTTC.

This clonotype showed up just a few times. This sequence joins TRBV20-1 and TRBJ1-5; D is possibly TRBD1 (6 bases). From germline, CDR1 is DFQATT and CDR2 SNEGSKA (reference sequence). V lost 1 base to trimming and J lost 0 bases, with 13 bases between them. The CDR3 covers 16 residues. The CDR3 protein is CSARGNRAYSNQPQHF. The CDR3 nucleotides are TGCAGTGCTAGAGGCAACAGGGCCTATAGCAATCAGCCCCAGCATTTT.

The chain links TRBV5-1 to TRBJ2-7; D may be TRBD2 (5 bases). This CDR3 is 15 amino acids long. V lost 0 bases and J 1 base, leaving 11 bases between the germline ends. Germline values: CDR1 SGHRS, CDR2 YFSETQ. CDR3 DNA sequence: TGCGCCAGCAGCTTGGTCGGCGGGCCATCCTACGAGCAGTACTTC. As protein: CASSLVGGPSYEQYF.

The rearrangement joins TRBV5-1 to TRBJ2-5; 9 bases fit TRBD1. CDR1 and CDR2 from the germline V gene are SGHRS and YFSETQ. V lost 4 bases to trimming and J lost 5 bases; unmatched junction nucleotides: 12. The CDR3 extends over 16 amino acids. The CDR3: CASSATGTGNSETQYF. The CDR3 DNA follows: TGCGCCAGCAGCGCCACCGGGACAGGGAATTCGGAGACCCAGTACTTC.

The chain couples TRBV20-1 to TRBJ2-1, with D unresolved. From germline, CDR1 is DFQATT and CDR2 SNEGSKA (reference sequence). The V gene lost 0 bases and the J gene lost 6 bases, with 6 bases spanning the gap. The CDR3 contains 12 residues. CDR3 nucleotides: TGCAGTGCTAGAGAAATTGGCAATGAGCAGTTCTTC. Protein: CSAREIGNEQFF.

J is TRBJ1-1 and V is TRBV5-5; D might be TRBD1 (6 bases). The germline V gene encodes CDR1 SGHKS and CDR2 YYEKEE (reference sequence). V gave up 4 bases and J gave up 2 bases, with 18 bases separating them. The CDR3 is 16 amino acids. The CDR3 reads CASSVSRTAINTEAFF. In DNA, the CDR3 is TGTGCCAGCAGCGTTTCCCGGACAGCCATAAACACTGAAGCTTTCTTT.

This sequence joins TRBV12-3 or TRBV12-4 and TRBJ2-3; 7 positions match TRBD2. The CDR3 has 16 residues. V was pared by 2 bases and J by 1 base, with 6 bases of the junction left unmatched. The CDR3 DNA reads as TGTGCCAGCAGTTTAATCCGGGGGGTGGGCACAGATACGCAGTATTTT. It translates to CASSLIRGVGTDTQYF.

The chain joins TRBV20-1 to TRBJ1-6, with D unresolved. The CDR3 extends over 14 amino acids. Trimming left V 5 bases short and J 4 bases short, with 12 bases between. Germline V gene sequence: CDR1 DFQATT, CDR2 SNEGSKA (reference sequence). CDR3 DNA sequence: TGCAGTGCTTCTCCTCCGGGGTATAATTCACCCCTCCACTTT. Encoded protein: CSASPPGYNSPLHF.

CDR3: CASSLGDRDNTEAFF. The DNA for the CDR3 is TGCGCCAGCAGCTTAGGGGACAGGGACAATACTGAAGCTTTCTTT. The genes are TRBV5-1 and TRBJ1-1; 9 bases line up with TRBD1. The CDR3 sequence is 15 residues long. Per the germline V gene, CDR1 is SGHRS and CDR2 is YFSETQ. After removal of 2 bases from V and 5 bases from J, the junction contained 7 bases not matched to a gene.

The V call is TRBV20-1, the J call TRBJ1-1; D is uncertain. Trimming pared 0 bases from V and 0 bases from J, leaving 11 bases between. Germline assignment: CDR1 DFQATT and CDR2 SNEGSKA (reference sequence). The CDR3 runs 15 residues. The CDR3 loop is CSARDGMGLNTEAFF. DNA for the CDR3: TGCAGTGCTAGAGATGGAATGGGCTTGAACACTGAAGCTTTCTTT.

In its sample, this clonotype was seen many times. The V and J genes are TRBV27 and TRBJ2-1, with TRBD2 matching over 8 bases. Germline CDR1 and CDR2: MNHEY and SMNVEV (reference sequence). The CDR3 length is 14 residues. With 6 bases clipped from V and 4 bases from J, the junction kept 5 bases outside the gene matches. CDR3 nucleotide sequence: TGTGCCAGCAGCGTGACTAGCGTATACAATGAGCAGTTCTTC. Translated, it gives CASSVTSVYNEQFF.

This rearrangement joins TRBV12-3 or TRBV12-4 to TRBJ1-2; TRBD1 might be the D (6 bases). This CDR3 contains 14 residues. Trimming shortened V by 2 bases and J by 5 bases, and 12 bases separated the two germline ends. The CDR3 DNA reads TGTGCCAGCAGTTTATGGGCAGGGGAGTATGGCTACACCTTC. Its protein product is CASSLWAGEYGYTF.

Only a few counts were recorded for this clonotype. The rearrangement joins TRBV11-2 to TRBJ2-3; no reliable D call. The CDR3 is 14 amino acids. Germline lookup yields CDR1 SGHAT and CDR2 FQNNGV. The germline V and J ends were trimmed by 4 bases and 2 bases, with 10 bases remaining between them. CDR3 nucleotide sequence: TGTGCCAGCAGCTATACCTGGGACACAGATACGCAGTATTTT. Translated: CASSYTWDTDTQYF.

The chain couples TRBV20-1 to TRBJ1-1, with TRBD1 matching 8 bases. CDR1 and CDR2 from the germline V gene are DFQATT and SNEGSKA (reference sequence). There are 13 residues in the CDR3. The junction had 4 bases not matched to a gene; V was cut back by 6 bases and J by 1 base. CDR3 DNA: TGCAGTGCAAATACAGGGGGGAACACTGAAGCTTTCTTT. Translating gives CSANTGGNTEAFF.

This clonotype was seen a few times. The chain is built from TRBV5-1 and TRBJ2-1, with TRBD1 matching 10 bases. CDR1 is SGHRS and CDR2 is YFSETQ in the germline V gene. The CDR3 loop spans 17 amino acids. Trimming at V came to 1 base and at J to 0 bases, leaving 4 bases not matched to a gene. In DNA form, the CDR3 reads TGCGCCAGCAGCTTGTCCCGGGACAGGGGCTCCTACAATGAGCAGTTCTTC. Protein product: CASSLSRDRGSYNEQFF. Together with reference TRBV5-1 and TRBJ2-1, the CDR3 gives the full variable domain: KAGVTQTPRYLIKTRGQQVTLSCSPISGHRSVSWYQQTPGQGLQFLFEYFSETQRNKGNFPGRFSGRQFSNSRSEMNVSTLELGDSALYLCASSLSRDRGSYNEQFFGPGTRLTVL.

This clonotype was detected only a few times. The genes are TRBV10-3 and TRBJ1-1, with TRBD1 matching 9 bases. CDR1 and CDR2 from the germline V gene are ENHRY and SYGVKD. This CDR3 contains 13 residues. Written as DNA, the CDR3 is TGTGCGACAGGACAGGGGTCTGGCACTGAAGCTTTCTTT. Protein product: CATGQGSGTEAFF.

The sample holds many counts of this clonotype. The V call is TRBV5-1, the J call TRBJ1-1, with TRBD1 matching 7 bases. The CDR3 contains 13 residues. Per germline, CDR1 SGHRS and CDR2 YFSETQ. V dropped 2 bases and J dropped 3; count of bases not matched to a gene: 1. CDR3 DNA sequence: TGCGCCAGCAGCTTCCAGGGGGACACTGAAGCTTTCTTT. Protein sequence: CASSFQGDTEAFF.

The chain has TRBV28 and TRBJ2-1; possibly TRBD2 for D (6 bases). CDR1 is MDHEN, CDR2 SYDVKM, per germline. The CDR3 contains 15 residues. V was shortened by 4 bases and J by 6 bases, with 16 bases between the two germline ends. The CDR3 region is CASSSSRRGGNEQFF. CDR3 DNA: TGTGCCAGCAGTTCGTCCAGGAGGGGTGGCAATGAGCAGTTCTTC.

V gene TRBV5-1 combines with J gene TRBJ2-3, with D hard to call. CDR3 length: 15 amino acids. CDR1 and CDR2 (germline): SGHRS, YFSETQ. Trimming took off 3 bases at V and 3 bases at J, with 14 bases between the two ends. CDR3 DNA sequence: TGCGCCAGCAGCTCCGGGCCAGTAGGGACAGATACGCAGTATTTT. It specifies CASSSGPVGTDTQYF.